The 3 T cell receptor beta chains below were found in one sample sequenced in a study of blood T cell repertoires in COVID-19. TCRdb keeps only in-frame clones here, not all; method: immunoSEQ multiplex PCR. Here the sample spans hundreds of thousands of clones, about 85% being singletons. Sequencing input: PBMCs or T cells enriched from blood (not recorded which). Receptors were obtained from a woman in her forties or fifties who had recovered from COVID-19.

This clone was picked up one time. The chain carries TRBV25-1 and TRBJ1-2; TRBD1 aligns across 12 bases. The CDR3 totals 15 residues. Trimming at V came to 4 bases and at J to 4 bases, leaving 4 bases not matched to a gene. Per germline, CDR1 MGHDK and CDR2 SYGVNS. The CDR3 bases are TGTGCCAGCAGTGGGGGACAGGGGGCCTTCTATGGCTACACCTTC. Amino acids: CASSGGQGAFYGYTF.

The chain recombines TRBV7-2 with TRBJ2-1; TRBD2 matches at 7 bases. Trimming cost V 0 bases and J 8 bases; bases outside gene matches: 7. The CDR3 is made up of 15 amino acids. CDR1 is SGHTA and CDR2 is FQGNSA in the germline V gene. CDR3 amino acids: CASSLAPGGRYEQFF. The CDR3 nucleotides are TGTGCCAGCAGCTTAGCGCCGGGAGGCAGGTATGAGCAGTTCTTC.

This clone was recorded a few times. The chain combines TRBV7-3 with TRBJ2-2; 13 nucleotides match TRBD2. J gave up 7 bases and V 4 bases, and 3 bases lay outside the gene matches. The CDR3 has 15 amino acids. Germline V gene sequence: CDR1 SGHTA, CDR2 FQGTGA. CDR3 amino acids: CASSWTSGSIGELFF. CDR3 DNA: TGTGCCAGCAGCTGGACTAGCGGGAGCATCGGGGAGCTGTTTTTT.